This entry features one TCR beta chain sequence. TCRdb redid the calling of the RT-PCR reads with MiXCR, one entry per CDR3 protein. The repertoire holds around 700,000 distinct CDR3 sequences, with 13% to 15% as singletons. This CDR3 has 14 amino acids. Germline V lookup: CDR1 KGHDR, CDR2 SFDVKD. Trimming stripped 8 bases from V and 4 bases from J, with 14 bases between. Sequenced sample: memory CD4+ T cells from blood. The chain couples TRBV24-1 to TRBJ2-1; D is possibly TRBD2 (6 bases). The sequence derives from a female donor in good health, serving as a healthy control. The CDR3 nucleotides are TGTGCCACCACCCCAGGCCGGGGGTACAATGAGCAGTTCTTC. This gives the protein CATTPGRGYNEQFF.